The clone carrying this T cell receptor (beta chain) appeared once. This CDR3 spans 17 amino acids. The germline V and J ends were trimmed by 0 bases and 4 bases, with 18 bases remaining between them. Germline CDR1 LGHNA, CDR2 YNFKEQ. Original processing methods: Counts of nucleated cells, estimated from reference gene primer amplification, were obtained. Some clones are missing from TCRdb's copy, which holds only in-frame ones; the method was immunoSEQ multiplex PCR. V, J and clone size derive from that table, while D and trimming were established from the DNA sequence. The table lists some 98,000 clones, around 84% of them singletons. The entry originates in a study of blood T cell repertoires in COVID-19. Overall study context: There were acute and convalescent COVID-19 samples, and they came from the United States, Italy and Spain. The cDNA or gDNA used as material had been derived from T cells, B-cell-depleted T cells, or PBMCs.

The receptor was derived from a man aged 60 to 75 with acute or convalescent COVID-19. The chain carries TRBV4-2 and TRBJ1-2; D remains unclear. The source material was peripheral blood. CDR3: CASSQDWRQVGFYGYTF. The CDR3 region has the DNA TGTGCCAGCAGCCAAGATTGGAGGCAGGTTGGGTTCTATGGCTACACCTTC.